This T cell receptor (beta chain) was recorded in a study of blood T cell repertoires in COVID-19. Method: immunoSEQ multiplex PCR; TCRdb's copy keeps in-frame clones and lacks some. The table has 60,000 to 75,000 clones, around nine tenths seen once. The germline gives CDR1 SEHNR, CDR2 FQNEAQ (reference sequence). The CDR3 length is 13 residues. Trimming cost V 4 bases and J 7 bases, with 8 bases left between them. In this sample, this clone turned up a few times. This TCR came from a man aged 50 to 59 with active COVID-19. Sequencing was carried out using peripheral blood. This sequence joins TRBV7-9 and TRBJ1-6, with D tentatively TRBD1 (5 bases). The CDR3 here is CASSWGENSPLHF. The CDR3 nucleotides read TGTGCCAGCAGCTGGGGGGAGAATTCACCCCTCCACTTT.